The 22 T cell receptor beta chains reported below all come from one sample, sequenced in a study of a mutant IDH1 vaccine in newly diagnosed glioma. Sequencing used immunoSEQ multiplex PCR; TCRdb keeps in-frame clones, though not all of them. In the table there are some 50,000 clones, about 92% of which are singletons. Time point here: week 35, safety follow-up. Topical imiquimod was applied with each vaccine dose, which held 300 ug of mutant IDH1 20-mer peptide. Which antigens these TCRs recognize remains unknown. This material consisted of PBMCs, taken from a glioma patient whose treatment included an IDH1 peptide vaccine. The receptors shown here come from a man aged 50 or older with glioma.

This clone was observed a single time. The chain combines TRBV2 with TRBJ2-2, with 11 bases aligning to TRBD2. Germline trimming cut 7 bases from V and 0 bases from J; bases unmatched to any gene: 4. In germline, CDR1 is SNHLY, CDR2 FYNNEI. The CDR3 is 16 residues long. The DNA for the CDR3 is TGTGCCAGCACTAGCGGGGGGAACCCGAACACCGGGGAGCTGTTTTTT. Its translation: CASTSGGNPNTGELFF. The complete variable domain, with remaining parts taken from reference TRBV2 and TRBJ2-2, reads EPEVTQTPSHQVTQMGQEVILRCVPISNHLYFYWYRQILGQKVEFLVSFYNNEISEKSEIFDDQFSVERPDGSNFTLKIRSTKLEDSAMYFCASTSGGNPNTGELFFGEGSRLTVL.

The CDR3 DNA is TGTGCCAGCAGCATAACAGGCACCGGGGAGCTGTTTTTT. This codes for CASSITGTGELFF. The gene calls are TRBV7-2 and TRBJ2-2, with D maybe TRBD1 (5 bases). The CDR3 extends over 13 amino acids. Per the germline V gene, CDR1 is SGHTA and CDR2 is FQGNSA. Trimming shortened V by 5 bases and J by 4 bases, and 8 bases separated the two germline ends.

The chain is built from TRBV5-6 and TRBJ1-1; D is unresolved. The V gene lost 2 bases and the J gene lost 6 bases, with 5 bases spanning the gap. The CDR3 length is 11 residues. Germline-derived CDR1 and CDR2 are SGHDT and YYEEEE. CDR3 sequence (DNA): TGTGCCAGCAGCTTCGGGCCTGAAGCTTTCTTT. Protein sequence: CASSFGPEAFF. The whole variable domain, filled in from reference TRBV5-6 and TRBJ1-1, reads DAGVTQSPTHLIKTRGQQVTLRCSPKSGHDTVSWYQQALGQGPQFIFQYYEEEERQRGNFPDRFSGHQFPNYSSELNVNALLLGDSALYLCASSFGPEAFFGQGTRLTVV.

The chain links TRBV29-1 to TRBJ2-3; TRBD1 matches at 7 bases. The V gene end was trimmed by 7 bases and the J gene end by 9 bases; junction bases not matched to a gene: 13. The CDR3 has 13 residues. The germline gives CDR1 SQVTM, CDR2 ANQGSEA. The CDR3 is CSGVRDRQHTQYF. The CDR3 nucleotides read TGCAGCGGTGTCCGGGACAGACAACACACGCAGTATTTT.

The rearrangement joins TRBV2 to TRBJ2-5; 10 bases match TRBD2. CDR1 is SNHLY and CDR2 is FYNNEI in the germline V gene. The ends lost 3 bases at V and 11 bases at J; junction bases unmatched: 9. The CDR3 runs 14 residues. CDR3 DNA sequence: TGTGCCAGCAGTGAGCCTAGCGGGAGTCGGGAGCAGTACTTC. It yields the protein CASSEPSGSREQYF. The variable domain in full, completed from reference TRBV2 and TRBJ2-5, reads EPEVTQTPSHQVTQMGQEVILRCVPISNHLYFYWYRQILGQKVEFLVSFYNNEISEKSEIFDDQFSVERPDGSNFTLKIRSTKLEDSAMYFCASSEPSGSREQYFGPGTRLLVL.

V is TRBV30 and J is TRBJ1-5; tentatively, D is TRBD1 (5 bases). V gave up 2 bases and J gave up 3 bases, with 8 bases separating them. Germline V CDR1 and CDR2: GTSNPN, SVGIG (reference sequence). CDR3 length: 13 residues. This CDR3 is CAWSSGTNQPQHF. The CDR3 DNA sequence: TGTGCCTGGAGTTCAGGGACCAATCAGCCCCAGCATTTT.

The V call is TRBV9, the J call TRBJ2-5; 8 bases match TRBD2. J was trimmed by 2 bases and V by 2 bases; bases with no gene match: 5. CDR1 SGDLS and CDR2 YYNGEE come from the germline V gene. The CDR3 covers 15 residues. CDR3 in amino acids: CASSVNRGGQETQYF. CDR3 sequence (DNA): TGTGCCAGCAGCGTTAACCGCGGGGGGCAAGAGACCCAGTACTTC.

V usage is TRBV5-6 and J usage is TRBJ2-7; tentatively, D is TRBD2 (5 bases). Trimming left V 0 bases short and J 0 bases short, with 13 bases between. From germline, CDR1 is SGHDT and CDR2 YYEEEE. This CDR3 contains 16 residues. In DNA form, the CDR3 reads TGTGCCAGCAGCTTGGGGAGTACGGGGAGCTCCTACGAGCAGTACTTC. Its translation: CASSLGSTGSSYEQYF.

V and J are TRBV7-8 and TRBJ2-4; the D gene is possibly TRBD2 (5 bases). Germline assignment: CDR1 SGHVS and CDR2 FQNEAQ. Trimming stripped 2 bases from V and 8 bases from J, with 13 bases between. The length of the CDR3 is 14 residues. The CDR3: CASSLIPGSDIQYF. The CDR3 DNA reads TGTGCCAGCAGCTTAATTCCGGGGTCGGACATTCAGTACTTC.

The chain uses TRBV4-1 and TRBJ1-4, with a tentative D call TRBD1 (5 bases). The CDR3 spans 17 residues. Trimming took 4 bases from V and 7 from J, leaving 22 bases between them. CDR1 and CDR2 from the germline V gene are MGHRA and YSYEKL. CDR3 sequence (DNA): TGCGCCAGCAGCCCCCTTTTGATAGGGCAGGGTGGTGAAAAACTGTTTTTT. Its translation is CASSPLLIGQGGEKLFF.

This rearrangement joins TRBV7-9 to TRBJ1-4, with TRBD1 matching over 7 bases. There are 16 residues in the CDR3. The V gene's germline CDR1 is SEHNR and CDR2 FQNEAQ (reference sequence). Trimming removed 0 bases from V and 7 bases from J; junction bases left unmatched: 8. This CDR3 reads CASSLAYRGGLEKLFF. Here the CDR3 DNA reads TGTGCCAGCAGCTTAGCCTACAGGGGAGGGCTTGAAAAACTGTTTTTT.

This clone was seen a single time. V and J are TRBV30 and TRBJ2-3, with 7 bases matching TRBD2. Germline V lookup: CDR1 GTSNPN, CDR2 SVGIG (reference sequence). The CDR3 is made up of 15 amino acids. J was trimmed by 0 bases and V by 3 bases; bases with no gene match: 6. The CDR3 region has the DNA TGTGCCTGGAGCCCAAATAGCGGGAGCACAGATACGCAGTATTTT. It is translated as CAWSPNSGSTDTQYF.

The V and J genes are TRBV30 and TRBJ2-2, with D unclear. The CDR3 has 13 residues. Germline V gene sequence: CDR1 GTSNPN, CDR2 SVGIG (reference sequence). The V end was cut by 0 bases, the J end by 4 bases, with 6 bases between. The CDR3 loop reads CAWSVRSTGELFF. In nucleotides, the CDR3 is TGTGCCTGGAGTGTACGATCCACCGGGGAGCTGTTTTTT.

The genes are TRBV30 and TRBJ1-5; D uncertain. CDR1 is GTSNPN, CDR2 SVGIG, per germline (reference sequence). There are 12 residues in the CDR3. V lost 3 bases and J lost 9, with 12 bases in between. Here the CDR3 DNA reads TGTGCCTGGAGCACCTACCGATCGCCCCAGCATTTT. This gives the protein CAWSTYRSPQHF. Looking up the rest from reference TRBV30 and TRBJ1-5 gives the full variable domain: SQTIHQWPATLVQPVGSPLSLECTVEGTSNPNLYWYRQAAGRGLQLLFYSVGIGQISSEVPQNLSASRPQDRQFILSSKKLLLSDSGFYLCAWSTYRSPQHFGDGTRLSIL.

This clone has only one observation. The genes are TRBV4-2 and TRBJ2-2, with a weak D call TRBD2 (7 bases). The CDR3 is made up of 16 amino acids. Deletions cut 4 bases from V and 2 bases from J, with 14 bases between. Per the germline V gene, CDR1 is LGHNA and CDR2 is YNFKEQ. The CDR3 bases are TGTGCCAGCAGCCCTCGCGGCGGGGGCAACACCGGGGAGCTGTTTTTT. Encoded protein: CASSPRGGGNTGELFF.

This chain uses TRBV5-5 with TRBJ1-1, with D possibly being TRBD1 (6 bases). The germline V gene has CDR1 SGHKS and CDR2 YYEKEE (reference sequence). The CDR3 length is 15 residues. V was trimmed by 0 bases and J by 1 base, leaving 10 bases between them. The CDR3 coding sequence is TGTGCCAGCAGCTTGGTCACGGGACAGAACACTGAAGCTTTCTTT. Translation gives CASSLVTGQNTEAFF.

The CDR3 nucleotides read TGTGCCAGCAGTGTGGGGGCTAGCGGGGCCTACAATGAGCAGTTCTTC. This gives the protein CASSVGASGAYNEQFF. The rearrangement joins TRBV6-4 to TRBJ2-1, with TRBD2 matching 9 bases. The germline CDR1 and CDR2 sequences are MRHNA and SNTAGT. The CDR3 loop spans 16 amino acids. V shed 4 bases, J shed 2 bases, and the junction held 6 bases outside the gene matches.

The CDR3 spells CASSSGTGGYNEQFF. CDR3 coding DNA: TGTGCCAGCAGTTCCGGGACAGGGGGCTACAATGAGCAGTTCTTC. This chain links TRBV6-5 with TRBJ2-1, with 11 bases fitting TRBD1. V shed 4 bases, J shed 3 bases, and the junction held 2 bases outside the gene matches. The germline CDR1 and CDR2 sequences are MNHEY and SVGAGI. CDR3 length: 15 residues.

This clone was seen just once. The rearrangement uses TRBV5-4 and TRBJ2-3; D assignment may be TRBD1 or TRBD2 (5 bases each). This CDR3 is 15 amino acids long. With 4 bases removed from V and 2 bases from J, the gap between germline ends came to 14 bases. Germline values: CDR1 SGHNT, CDR2 YYREEE (reference sequence). The CDR3 nucleotides are TGTGCCAGCAGCCTGTGGGGCCGGGACACAGATACGCAGTATTTT. Translation gives CASSLWGRDTDTQYF.

This rearrangement joins TRBV2 to TRBJ2-3, with 12 positions matching TRBD2. Losses at the gene ends were 6 bases for V and 4 bases for J; bases not matched to a gene: 5. Looked up from germline, CDR1 is SNHLY and CDR2 is FYNNEI. CDR3 length: 15 amino acids. This CDR3 reads CASSETSGRADTQYF. The CDR3 coding sequence is TGTGCCAGCAGCGAGACTAGCGGGAGAGCAGATACGCAGTATTTT.

This clone occurred once. The chain joins TRBV5-1 to TRBJ1-5; perhaps TRBD1 as D (6 bases). The germline V and J ends were trimmed by 0 bases and 3 bases, with 7 bases remaining between them. CDR1 and CDR2 (germline): SGHRS, YFSETQ. The CDR3 length is 14 residues. The CDR3 reads CASSLGQDNQPQHF. The CDR3 DNA sequence: TGCGCCAGCAGCTTGGGACAGGACAATCAGCCCCAGCATTTT.

This clone occurred once. The chain recombines TRBV2 with TRBJ1-2, with no clear D. Trimming cost V 0 bases and J 5 bases, with 19 bases left between them. Germline V gene lookup returns CDR1 SNHLY and CDR2 FYNNEI. This CDR3 has 17 amino acids. The CDR3 DNA sequence: TGTGCCAGCAGTGAAGCGCTTACTAGGACTGGGCAGTATGGCTACACCTTC. Translation gives CASSEALTRTGQYGYTF.